The entry that follows covers one TCR beta chain sequence. The data derive from a study of blood T cell repertoires in COVID-19. Participants were aged about 18 to 90 years from roughly 25 US areas. CDR1 is LNHDA and CDR2 is SQIVND in the germline V gene (reference sequence). The CDR3 totals 14 residues. The V and J ends lost 9 bases and 0 bases, in that order; junction bases with no gene match: 5. The protocol was immunoSEQ multiplex PCR, while the TCRdb copy is restricted to in-frame clones and leaves out a portion. The data hold roughly 330,000 clones, with more than 75% observed a single time. This receptor was identified in a woman aged 18-30 years who had recovered from COVID-19. The gene calls are TRBV19 and TRBJ2-1, with 7 bases identical to TRBD2. The sequencing input was PBMCs or T cells enriched from blood (not recorded which). The DNA of the CDR3 is TGTGCCAGCGCTCGCGGGAGCTCCTACAATGAGCAGTTCTTC. Residues: CASARGSSYNEQFF.